This entry is about one TCR beta chain. The record originates from a study of control samples from healthy donors and cancer patients. This table comes from immunoSEQ multiplex PCR, and its TCRdb copy is limited to in-frame clones, with some not included. The sample carries roughly 88,000 clones, roughly nine tenths recorded once. Trimming cost V 6 bases and J 6 bases, with 21 bases left between them. CDR3 size: 16 residues. The germline V gene has CDR1 MDHEN and CDR2 SYDVKM. This receptor was taken from a woman in her twenties or thirties in good health. The rearrangement joins TRBV28 to TRBJ2-1, with D unresolved. The sample comprised blood. The CDR3 DNA sequence: TGTGCCAGCAGCTCAACAAGACAAGGGTCCCCCAATGAGCAGTTCTTC. Translation: CASSSTRQGSPNEQFF. The full variable domain, with the rest looked up from reference TRBV28 and TRBJ2-1, is DVKVTQSSRYLVKRTGEKVFLECVQDMDHENMFWYRQDPGLGLRLIYFSYDVKMKEKGDIPEGYSVSREKKERFSLILESASTNQTSMYLCASSSTRQGSPNEQFFGPGTRLTVL.